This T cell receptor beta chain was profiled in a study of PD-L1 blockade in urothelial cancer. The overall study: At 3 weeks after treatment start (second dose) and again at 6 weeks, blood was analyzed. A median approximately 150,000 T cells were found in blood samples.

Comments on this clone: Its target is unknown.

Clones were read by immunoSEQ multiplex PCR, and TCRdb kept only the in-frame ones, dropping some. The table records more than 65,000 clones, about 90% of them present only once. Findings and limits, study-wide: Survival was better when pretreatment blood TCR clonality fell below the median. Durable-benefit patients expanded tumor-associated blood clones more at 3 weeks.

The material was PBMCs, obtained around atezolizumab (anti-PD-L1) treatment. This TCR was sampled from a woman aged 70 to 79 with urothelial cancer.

CDR3: CASSPQGASGYTF. CDR3 nucleotide sequence: TGTGCCAGCAGCCCACAGGGCGCATCTGGCTACACCTTC. The rearrangement uses TRBV2 and TRBJ1-2; D perhaps matches TRBD1 (6 bases). Germline values: CDR1 SNHLY, CDR2 FYNNEI. The CDR3 covers 13 residues. Trimming left V 6 bases short and J 7 bases short, with 15 bases between.